This is a list of T cell receptor beta chains from one sample in a study of OX40 agonist ivuxolimab in advanced cancers. TCRdb's copy holds only in-frame clones and misses some; the assay was immunoSEQ multiplex PCR. This repertoire shows some 95,000 clones, roughly nine tenths found once; its top ten account for roughly 0.52%. The sequenced sample was CD4+ or CD8+ T cells sorted from blood, obtained in a trial of the OX40 agonist ivuxolimab. The source is an adult with an advanced solid tumor such as melanoma, head and neck, liver or kidney cancer. CDR3s include the opening cysteine and the closing phenylalanine or tryptophan. A D gene is named only where the DNA matches it firmly. Size values are once, few and many counts, or a class for expanded clones, and some rows have none.

TGTGCCAGCAGCCTCTCGGAGACCCAGTACTTC	CASSLSETQYF	NA	NA	TRBV7-9	TRBJ2-5
TGCGCCAGCAGCCTTGGACAGGGGGCGCGAATCTCCTATGGCTACACCTTC	CASSLGQGARISYGYTF	TRBD1	few	TRBV5-1	TRBJ1-2
TGTGCCAGCAGCTTAGATAATCAGCCCCAGCATTTT	CASSLDNQPQHF	NA	NA	TRBV7-2	TRBJ1-5
TGTGCCAGTAGTGACGGACCGTATAGCAATCAGCCCCAGCATTTT	CASSDGPYSNQPQHF	NA	NA	TRBV19	TRBJ1-5
TGTGCCAGCAGCCAGATATTTAGCAATCAGCCCCAGCATTTT	CASSQIFSNQPQHF	NA	NA	TRBV5-5	TRBJ1-5
TGTGCCAGCAGCCCGAGGGGAGAGCAGTTCTTC	CASSPRGEQFF	NA	NA	TRBV28	TRBJ2-1
TGCAGCGTTCTCGGGGGGACAGGGGTTGAAAAACTGTTTTTT	CSVLGGTGVEKLFF	TRBD1	NA	TRBV29-1	TRBJ1-4
TGTGCCAGCACCCAGGAAGGGGGGGTTCAAGAGACCCAGTACTTC	CASTQEGGVQETQYF	NA	few	TRBV7-6	TRBJ2-5
TGTGCCAGCAGCTTGGGGGGGACAGAGACCCAGTACTTC	CASSLGGTETQYF	TRBD2	NA	TRBV7-2	TRBJ2-5
TGTGCCAGCAGCTCGCTGGACAGATTCTACACTGAAGCTTTCTTT	CASSSLDRFYTEAFF	NA	NA	TRBV7-9	TRBJ1-1
TGTGCCAGCTCACTAGGGACAGTGAGCTCTGGAAACACCATATATTTT	CASSLGTVSSGNTIYF	TRBD1	NA	TRBV18	TRBJ1-3
TGTGCCAGCAGCTTATCTAGCGGGGGGCCCGATACGCAGTATTTT	CASSLSSGGPDTQYF	TRBD2	once	TRBV7-3	TRBJ2-3
TGTGCCAGCAGCTTAAATCTCCACTACGAGCAGTACTTC	CASSLNLHYEQYF	NA	few	TRBV7-2	TRBJ2-7
TGTGCCAGCCAAGAGACAGGGGTTCTTAATGGCTACACCTTC	CASQETGVLNGYTF	TRBD1	once	TRBV6-5	TRBJ1-2
TGTGCCAGCAGTTCCGGGACAGGGGTTCCCATGAACACTGAAGCTTTCTTT	CASSSGTGVPMNTEAFF	TRBD1	NA	TRBV2	TRBJ1-1
TGTGCCAGCAGTTTAGCCGAGAGTCTCCCCCAGCCCCAGCATTTT	CASSLAESLPQPQHF	NA	NA	TRBV28	TRBJ1-5